This T cell receptor (beta chain) was profiled in a study of cytomegalovirus exposure and HLA in healthy donors. Looking at the study overall: Roughly 80 million unique TCRs from HLA-typed donors were held in an early data release. Findings and limits, study-wide: CMV serostatus stood as the only immune exposure information on hand.

Remarks on this clone: The antigen remains unidentified.

The CDR3 runs to 17 residues. CDR1 is MNHEY, CDR2 SMNVEV, per germline (reference sequence). V dropped 5 bases and J dropped 6; count of bases not matched to a gene: 14. PCR primers comprised 60 Vbeta and 13 Jbeta primers. This table comes from immunoSEQ multiplex PCR, and its TCRdb copy is limited to in-frame clones, with some not included. The sample has about 37,000 clones, just under 75% seen once; the top ten hold roughly 6%. This sequence joins TRBV27 and TRBJ2-7, with TRBD2 matching over 12 bases. The source of this sequence is a man aged 30 to 45 in good health and CMV-seronegative. The sequenced sample consisted of PBMCs. CDR3 bases: TGTGCCAGCAGTGCGGGACAGACTAGCGGGAGTGGCTCCGAGCAGTACTTC. Its protein product is CASSAGQTSGSGSEQYF.